This is a list of T cell receptor beta chains from one sample in a study of T-cell memory formation after mild COVID-19. TCRdb re-called the 5' RACE reads with MiXCR, one entry per CDR3 protein. The sample yields around 200,000 distinct CDR3 sequences, roughly 18% seen once. Material: PBMCs or a T cell subset sorted from them (not recorded which). The source of these receptors is a man younger than 35 who had mild COVID-19 (a few samples of this study predate the infection). Cell type and time point are not known. Each CDR3 is given with its conserved first and last residue. Where a row states a size, it is once, few, many or the class of an expanded clone; other rows omit it.

length	V	J	size	CDR3
14	TRBV6-2/TRBV6-3	TRBJ2-1	many	CASSYSLAEDEQFF
13	TRBV12-3/TRBV12-4	TRBJ1-2	-	CAITNQANYGYTF
16	TRBV14	TRBJ2-3	-	CASSSPGLVSTDTQYF
15	TRBV3-1	TRBJ2-7	-	CASSQASGIVYEQYF
15	TRBV7-8	TRBJ2-7	-	CASSLDVAGAYEQYF
12	TRBV7-9	TRBJ1-1	-	CASSQTWAEAFF
14	TRBV4-2	TRBJ2-5	few	CASSYGGFQETQYF
17	TRBV7-2	TRBJ2-3	few	CASSRGVGGAGGDTQYF
12	TRBV18	TRBJ1-1	-	CASNDRITEAFF
12	TRBV6-6	TRBJ1-1	-	CASSLMSTEAFF
17	TRBV7-2	TRBJ1-5	-	CASSLVWTGTSNQPQHF
14	TRBV5-1	TRBJ2-7	few	CASSLGAATYEQYF